Sequencing of this T cell receptor (beta chain) was carried out in a study of T cells in Graves' hyperthyroidism and ophthalmopathy. Study-level findings and limits: By a 13 V-J model, ophthalmopathy was set apart from stable hyperthyroidism.

Comment on this clonotype: The target antigen is unknown.

The V gene's germline CDR1 is SNHLY and CDR2 FYNNEI. With 11 bases removed from V and 1 base from J, the gap between germline ends came to 12 bases. The CDR3 runs to 12 residues. Lactation, pregnancy, other autoimmune disease or uncontrolled infection led to exclusion of patients. Amplification of TCR beta CDR3 regions used RNA as the template. TCR CDR3 regions were first amplified by RT-PCR with HTBI primers. TCRdb used MiXCR to reprocess the multiplex PCR reads, holding one entry per CDR3 protein. The repertoire holds around 800,000 distinct CDR3 sequences, with more than 30% as singletons. The V and J genes are TRBV2 and TRBJ2-7; TRBD2 might be the D (5 bases). This TCR came from a young man with Graves' hyperthyroidism. The sample was blood. CDR3 amino acids: CASTGVSYEQYF. The CDR3 nucleotides are TGTGCCTCTACCGGGGTTTCCTACGAGCAGTACTTC.